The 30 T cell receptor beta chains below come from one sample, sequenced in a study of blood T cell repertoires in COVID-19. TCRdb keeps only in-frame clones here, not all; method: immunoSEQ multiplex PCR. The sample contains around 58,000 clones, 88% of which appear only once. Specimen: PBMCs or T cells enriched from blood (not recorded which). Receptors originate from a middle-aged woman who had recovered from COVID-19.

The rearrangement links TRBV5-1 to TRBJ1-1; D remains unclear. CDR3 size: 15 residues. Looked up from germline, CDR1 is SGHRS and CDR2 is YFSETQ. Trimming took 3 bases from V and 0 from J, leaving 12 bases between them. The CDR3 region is CASSSPQLMNTEAFF. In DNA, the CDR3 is TGCGCCAGCAGCTCTCCACAGTTAATGAACACTGAAGCTTTCTTT.

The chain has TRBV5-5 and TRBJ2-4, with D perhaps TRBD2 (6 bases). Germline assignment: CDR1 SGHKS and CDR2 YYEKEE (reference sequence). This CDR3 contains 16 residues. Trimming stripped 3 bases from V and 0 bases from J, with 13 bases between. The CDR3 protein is CASSSGSSVAKNIQYF. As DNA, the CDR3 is TGTGCCAGCAGCTCCGGGAGCTCTGTAGCCAAAAACATTCAGTACTTC. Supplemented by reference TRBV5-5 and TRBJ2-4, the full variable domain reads DAGVTQSPTHLIKTRGQQVTLRCSPISGHKSVSWYQQVLGQGPQFIFQYYEKEERGRGNFPDRFSARQFPNYSSELNVNALLLGDSALYLCASSSGSSVAKNIQYFGAGTRLSVL.

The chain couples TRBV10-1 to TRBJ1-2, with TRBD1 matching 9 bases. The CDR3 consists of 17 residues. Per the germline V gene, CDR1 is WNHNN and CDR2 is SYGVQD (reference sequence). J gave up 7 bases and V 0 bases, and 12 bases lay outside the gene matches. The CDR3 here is CASSESIVPGQGSGYTF. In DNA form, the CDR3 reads TGCGCCAGCAGTGAGTCGATTGTACCGGGACAGGGTTCTGGCTACACCTTC.

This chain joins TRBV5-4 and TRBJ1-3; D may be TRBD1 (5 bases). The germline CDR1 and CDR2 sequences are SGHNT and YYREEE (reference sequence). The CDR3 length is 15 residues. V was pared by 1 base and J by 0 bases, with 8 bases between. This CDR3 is CASSLRQGSGNTIYF. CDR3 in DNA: TGTGCCAGCAGCTTGCGCCAGGGCTCTGGAAACACCATATATTTT.

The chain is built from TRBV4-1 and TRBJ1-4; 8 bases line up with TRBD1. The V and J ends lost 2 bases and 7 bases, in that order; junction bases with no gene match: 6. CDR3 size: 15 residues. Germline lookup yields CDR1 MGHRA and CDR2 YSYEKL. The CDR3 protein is CASSQNRGRVEKLFF. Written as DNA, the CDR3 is TGCGCCAGCAGCCAAAACAGGGGGAGGGTTGAAAAACTGTTTTTT.

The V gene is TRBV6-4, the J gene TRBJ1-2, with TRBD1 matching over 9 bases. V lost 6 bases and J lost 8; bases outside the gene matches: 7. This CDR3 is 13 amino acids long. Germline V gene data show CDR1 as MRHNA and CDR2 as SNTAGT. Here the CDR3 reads CASSADRGGGYTF. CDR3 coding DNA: TGTGCCAGCAGCGCGGACAGGGGAGGGGGCTACACCTTC.

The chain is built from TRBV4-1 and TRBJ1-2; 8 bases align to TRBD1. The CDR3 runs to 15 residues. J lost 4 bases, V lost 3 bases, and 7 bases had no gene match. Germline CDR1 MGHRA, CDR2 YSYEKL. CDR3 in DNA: TGCGCCAGCAGCCACGGACAGGGTCTGAGCTATGGCTACACCTTC. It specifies CASSHGQGLSYGYTF.

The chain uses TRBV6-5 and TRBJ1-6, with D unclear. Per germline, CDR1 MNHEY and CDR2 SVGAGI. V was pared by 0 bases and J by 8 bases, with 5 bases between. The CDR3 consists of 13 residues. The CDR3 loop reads CASSYSQDSPLHF. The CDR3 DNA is TGTGCCAGCAGTTACTCCCAGGATTCACCCCTCCACTTT.

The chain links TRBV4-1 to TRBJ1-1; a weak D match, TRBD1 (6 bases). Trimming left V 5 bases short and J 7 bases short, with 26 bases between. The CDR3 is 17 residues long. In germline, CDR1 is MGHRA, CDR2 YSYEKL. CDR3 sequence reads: CASSGGQLKGGPLEAFF. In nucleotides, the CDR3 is TGCGCCAGCAGCGGCGGACAGTTAAAAGGTGGGCCCCTTGAAGCTTTCTTT.

In DNA form, the CDR3 reads TGTGCCAGCAGTTCAACAGGGGGCCGGGTGGCTTTCTTT. It is translated as CASSSTGGRVAFF. This chain links TRBV12-3 or TRBV12-4 with TRBJ1-1, with 9 bases lining up with TRBD1. V lost 4 bases to trimming and J lost 11 bases; unmatched junction nucleotides: 8. The CDR3 is made up of 13 amino acids.

DNA of the CDR3: TGCGCCAGCAGTGAAACAGGGTTTAGGACAGATACGCAGTATTTT. Translating it yields CASSETGFRTDTQYF. This chain links TRBV10-2 with TRBJ2-3; a weak D match, TRBD1 (6 bases). Germline V gene data show CDR1 as WSHSY and CDR2 as SAAADI. V lost 3 bases and J 3 bases, leaving 13 bases between the germline ends. CDR3 length equals 15 residues.

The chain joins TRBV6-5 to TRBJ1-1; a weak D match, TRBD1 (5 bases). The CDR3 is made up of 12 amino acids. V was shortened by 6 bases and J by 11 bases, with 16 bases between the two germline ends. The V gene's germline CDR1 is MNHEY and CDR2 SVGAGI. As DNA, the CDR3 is TGTGCCAGCAGCTGGACTAGGGGACGGGCTTTCTTT. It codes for CASSWTRGRAFF.

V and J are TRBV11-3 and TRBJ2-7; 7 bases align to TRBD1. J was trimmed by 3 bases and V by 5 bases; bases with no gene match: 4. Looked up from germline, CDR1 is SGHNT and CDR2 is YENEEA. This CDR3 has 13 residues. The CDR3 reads CASSLSGGYEQYF. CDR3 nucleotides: TGTGCCAGCAGCCTCTCAGGGGGCTACGAGCAGTACTTC.

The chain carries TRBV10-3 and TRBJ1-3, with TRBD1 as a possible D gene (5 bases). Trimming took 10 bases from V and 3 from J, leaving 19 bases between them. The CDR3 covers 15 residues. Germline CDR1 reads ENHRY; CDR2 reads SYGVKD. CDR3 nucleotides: TGTGCCACCCTGACGGGGGGTACGAATGGAAACACCATATATTTT. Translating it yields CATLTGGTNGNTIYF.

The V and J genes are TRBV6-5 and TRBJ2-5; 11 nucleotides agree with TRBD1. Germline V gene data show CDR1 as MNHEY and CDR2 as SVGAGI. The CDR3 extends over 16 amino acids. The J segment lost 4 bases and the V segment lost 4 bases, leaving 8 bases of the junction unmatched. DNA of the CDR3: TGTGCCAGCAGTTCCACCGGGACAGGGGGGAGAGAGACCCAGTACTTC. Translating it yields CASSSTGTGGRETQYF.

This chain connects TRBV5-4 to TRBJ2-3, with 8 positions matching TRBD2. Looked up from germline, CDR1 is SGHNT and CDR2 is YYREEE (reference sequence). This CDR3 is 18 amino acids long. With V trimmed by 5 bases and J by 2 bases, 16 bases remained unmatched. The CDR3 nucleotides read TGTGCCAGCAGTTCGGAACCTAGCGGGCGTACAAACACAGATACGCAGTATTTT. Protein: CASSSEPSGRTNTDTQYF.

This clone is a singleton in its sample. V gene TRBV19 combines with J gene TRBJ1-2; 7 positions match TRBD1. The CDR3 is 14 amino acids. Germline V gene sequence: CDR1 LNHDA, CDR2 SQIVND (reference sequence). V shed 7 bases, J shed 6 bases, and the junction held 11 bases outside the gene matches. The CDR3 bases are TGTGCCAGTACCGAGGCGGACAGGTACCATGGCTACACCTTC. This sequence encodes CASTEADRYHGYTF. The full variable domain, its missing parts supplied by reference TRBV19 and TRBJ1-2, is DGGITQSPKYLFRKEGQNVTLSCEQNLNHDAMYWYRQDPGQGLRLIYYSQIVNDFQKGDIAEGYSVSREKKESFPLTVTSAQKNPTAFYLCASTEADRYHGYTFGSGTRLTVV.

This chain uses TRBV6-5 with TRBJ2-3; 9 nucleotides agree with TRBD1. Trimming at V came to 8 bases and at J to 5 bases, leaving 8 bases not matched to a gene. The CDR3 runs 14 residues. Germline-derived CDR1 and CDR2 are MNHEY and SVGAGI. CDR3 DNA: TGTGCCAGCGGGAGGGACAGGGATATAGATACGCAGTATTTT. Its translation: CASGRDRDIDTQYF.

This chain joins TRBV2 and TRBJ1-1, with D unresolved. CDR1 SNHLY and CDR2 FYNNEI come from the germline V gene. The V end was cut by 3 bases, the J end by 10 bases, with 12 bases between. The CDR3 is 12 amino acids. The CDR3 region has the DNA TGTGCCAGCAGTGACGACACTCCGGTAGCTTTCTTT. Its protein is CASSDDTPVAFF.

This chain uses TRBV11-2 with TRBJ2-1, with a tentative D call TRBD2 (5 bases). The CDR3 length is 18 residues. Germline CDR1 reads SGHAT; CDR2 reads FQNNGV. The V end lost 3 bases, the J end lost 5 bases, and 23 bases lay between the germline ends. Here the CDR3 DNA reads TGTGCCAGCAGCTTTCGTACCGCTAGCATCGGAGCCGACAATGAGCAGTTCTTC. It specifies CASSFRTASIGADNEQFF.

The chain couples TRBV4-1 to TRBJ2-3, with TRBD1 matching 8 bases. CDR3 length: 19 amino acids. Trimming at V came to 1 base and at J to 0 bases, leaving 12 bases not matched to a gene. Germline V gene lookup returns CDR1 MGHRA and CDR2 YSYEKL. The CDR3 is CASSQGRRTTGGSTDTQYF. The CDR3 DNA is TGCGCCAGCAGCCAAGGAAGGCGGACCACAGGGGGGAGCACAGATACGCAGTATTTT.

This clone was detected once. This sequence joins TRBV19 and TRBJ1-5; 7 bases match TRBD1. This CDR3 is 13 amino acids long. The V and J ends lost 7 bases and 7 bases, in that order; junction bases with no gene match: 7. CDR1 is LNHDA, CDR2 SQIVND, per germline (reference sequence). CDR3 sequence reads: CASKQGSGQPQHF. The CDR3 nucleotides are TGTGCCAGTAAACAGGGGTCAGGGCAGCCCCAGCATTTT.

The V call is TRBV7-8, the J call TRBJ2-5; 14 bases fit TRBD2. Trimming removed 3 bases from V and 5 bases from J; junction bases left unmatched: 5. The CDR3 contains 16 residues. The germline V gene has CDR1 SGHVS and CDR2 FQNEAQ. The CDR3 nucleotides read TGTGCCAGCAGCTTGACTAGCGGGGGGGCTGGGGAGACCCAGTACTTC. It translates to CASSLTSGGAGETQYF.

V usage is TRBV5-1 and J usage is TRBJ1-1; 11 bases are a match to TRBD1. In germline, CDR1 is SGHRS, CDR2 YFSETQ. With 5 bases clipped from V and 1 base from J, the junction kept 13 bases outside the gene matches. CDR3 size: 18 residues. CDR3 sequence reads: CASSSFGQGAVGNTEAFF. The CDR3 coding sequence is TGCGCCAGCAGTTCCTTCGGACAGGGGGCAGTTGGGAACACTGAAGCTTTCTTT.

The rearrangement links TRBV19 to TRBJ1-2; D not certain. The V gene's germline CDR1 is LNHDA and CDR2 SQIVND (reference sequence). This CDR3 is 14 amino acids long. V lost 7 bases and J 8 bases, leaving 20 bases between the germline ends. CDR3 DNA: TGTGCCAGTACCTCCATATCGGGGAATCGAGGCTACACCTTC. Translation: CASTSISGNRGYTF. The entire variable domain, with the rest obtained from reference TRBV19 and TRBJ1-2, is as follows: DGGITQSPKYLFRKEGQNVTLSCEQNLNHDAMYWYRQDPGQGLRLIYYSQIVNDFQKGDIAEGYSVSREKKESFPLTVTSAQKNPTAFYLCASTSISGNRGYTFGSGTRLTVV.

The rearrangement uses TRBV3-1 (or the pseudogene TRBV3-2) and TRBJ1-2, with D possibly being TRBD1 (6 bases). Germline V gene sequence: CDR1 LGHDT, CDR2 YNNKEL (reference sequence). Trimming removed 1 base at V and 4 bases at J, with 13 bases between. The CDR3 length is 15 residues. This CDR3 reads CASSQVAGVFYGYTF. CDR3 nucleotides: TGTGCCAGCAGCCAAGTGGCAGGGGTCTTCTATGGCTACACCTTC.

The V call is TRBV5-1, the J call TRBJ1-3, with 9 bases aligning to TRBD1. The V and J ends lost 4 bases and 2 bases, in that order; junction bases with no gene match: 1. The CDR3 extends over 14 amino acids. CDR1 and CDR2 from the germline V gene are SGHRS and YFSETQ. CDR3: CASSDRGAGNTIYF. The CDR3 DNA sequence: TGCGCCAGCAGCGACAGGGGGGCTGGAAACACCATATATTTT.

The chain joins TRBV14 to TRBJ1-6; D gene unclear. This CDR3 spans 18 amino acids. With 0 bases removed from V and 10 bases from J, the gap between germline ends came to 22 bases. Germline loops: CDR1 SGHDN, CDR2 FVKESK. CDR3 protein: CASSQDLAGFRSESPLHF. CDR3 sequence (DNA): TGTGCCAGCAGCCAAGATCTTGCGGGGTTCAGGAGTGAATCACCCCTCCACTTT.

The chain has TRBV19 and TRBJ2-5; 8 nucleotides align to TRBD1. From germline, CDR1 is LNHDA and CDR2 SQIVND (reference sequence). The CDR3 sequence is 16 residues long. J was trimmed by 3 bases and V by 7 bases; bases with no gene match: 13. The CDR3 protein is CASTQGARGVKETQYF. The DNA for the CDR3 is TGTGCCAGTACCCAGGGGGCCAGGGGGGTGAAAGAGACCCAGTACTTC. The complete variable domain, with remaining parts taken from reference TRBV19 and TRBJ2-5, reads DGGITQSPKYLFRKEGQNVTLSCEQNLNHDAMYWYRQDPGQGLRLIYYSQIVNDFQKGDIAEGYSVSREKKESFPLTVTSAQKNPTAFYLCASTQGARGVKETQYFGPGTRLLVL.

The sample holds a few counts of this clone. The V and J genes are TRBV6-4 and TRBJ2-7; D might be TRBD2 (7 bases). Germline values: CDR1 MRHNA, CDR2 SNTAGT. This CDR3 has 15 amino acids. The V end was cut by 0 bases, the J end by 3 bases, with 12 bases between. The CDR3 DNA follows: TGTGCCAGCAGTGACTCAAACGGGGGGCGCTACGAGCAGTACTTC. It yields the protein CASSDSNGGRYEQYF.